These 28 T cell receptor beta chains originate from one sample sequenced in a study of blood T cell repertoires in COVID-19. Using immunoSEQ multiplex PCR, the repertoire was profiled, and TCRdb retains in-frame clones only, with some absent. The repertoire holds 75,000 to 95,000 clones, 85% to 95% seen once, with 1.5% to 2% in the top ten. The sequencing input was peripheral blood. These receptors came from a man between 60 and 70 years old with acute or convalescent COVID-19.

CDR3 loop: CASSLAGGKTETQYF. The CDR3 DNA reads TGTGCCAGCAGCTTAGCGGGAGGGAAAACGGAGACCCAGTACTTC. The rearrangement joins TRBV11-3 to TRBJ2-5; 8 bases agree with TRBD2. After removal of 1 base from V and 5 bases from J, the junction contained 6 bases not matched to a gene. Germline CDR1 SGHNT, CDR2 YENEEA. The CDR3 is 15 residues long.

The chain links TRBV6-5 to TRBJ1-3, with D hard to call. The CDR3 totals 11 residues. Germline V gives CDR1 MNHEY, CDR2 SVGAGI. V was pared by 10 bases and J by 0 bases, with 4 bases between. This CDR3 reads CATISGNTIYF. CDR3 DNA sequence: TGTGCCACCATCTCTGGAAACACCATATATTTT.

The chain is built from TRBV19 and TRBJ2-4; the D gene is possibly TRBD2 (5 bases). Germline assignment: CDR1 LNHDA and CDR2 SQIVND (reference sequence). The V and J ends lost 8 bases and 2 bases respectively, with 19 bases between them. The CDR3 contains 16 residues. This CDR3 is CASANGGDSTKNIQYF. In DNA form, the CDR3 reads TGTGCCAGTGCGAACGGAGGCGATAGTACCAAAAACATTCAGTACTTC.

This sequence joins TRBV12-3 or TRBV12-4 and TRBJ2-6; D unclear. V lost 5 bases, J lost 4 bases, and 6 bases lay in between. The CDR3 has 13 amino acids. CDR3 in DNA: TGTGCCAGCAGTACTCCGGGGGCCAACGTCCTGACTTTC. Amino acids: CASSTPGANVLTF.

This chain uses TRBV7-3 with TRBJ2-1; D is perhaps TRBD1 (5 bases). The ends were cut back, 5 bases at V and 8 bases at J, with 10 bases in the middle. The CDR3 is 12 residues long. Looked up from germline, CDR1 is SGHTA and CDR2 is FQGTGA. CDR3 coding DNA: TGTGCCAGCAGCCAGGGTTTTCATGAGCAGTTCTTC. It encodes CASSQGFHEQFF. Using reference TRBV7-3 and TRBJ2-1 for the parts outside the CDR3, the full variable domain is GAGVSQTPSNKVTEKGKYVELRCDPISGHTALYWYRQSLGQGPEFLIYFQGTGAADDSGLPNDRFFAVRPEGSVSTLKIQRTERGDSAVYLCASSQGFHEQFFGPGTRLTVL.

The J gene is TRBJ2-5, the V gene TRBV10-3; 9 bases fit TRBD2. The CDR3 contains 15 residues. With 0 bases clipped from V and 5 bases from J, the junction kept 4 bases outside the gene matches. Germline V lookup: CDR1 ENHRY, CDR2 SYGVKD. The CDR3 nucleotides read TGTGCCATCAGTGAGTCGGCGGGAGGGGGGGAGACCCAGTACTTC. Protein sequence: CAISESAGGGETQYF.

This clone has a single count. The V and J genes are TRBV4-3 and TRBJ1-4, with 11 bases identical to TRBD1. Germline trimming cut 4 bases from V and 7 bases from J; bases unmatched to any gene: 2. This CDR3 spans 14 amino acids. Germline CDR1 LGHNA, CDR2 YSLEER. CDR3: CASSPGTGGEKLFF. CDR3 bases: TGCGCCAGCAGCCCCGGGACAGGGGGTGAAAAACTGTTTTTT.

The gene calls are TRBV29-1 and TRBJ2-2; TRBD2 agrees at 7 bases. The CDR3 runs to 14 residues. The V segment lost 1 base and the J segment 3 bases; nucleotides outside the gene matches: 2. Germline CDR1 and CDR2: SQVTM and ANQGSEA. This chain's CDR3 is CSVEASGDTGELFF. Written as DNA, the CDR3 is TGCAGCGTTGAAGCTAGCGGAGACACCGGGGAGCTGTTTTTT.

V is TRBV6-6 and J is TRBJ2-1; 7 nucleotides match TRBD1. The CDR3 has 11 residues. The germline CDR1 and CDR2 sequences are MNHNY and SVGAGI (reference sequence). Losses at the gene ends were 8 bases for V and 10 bases for J; bases not matched to a gene: 5. CDR3 amino acids: CASEGAWEQFF. The CDR3 DNA sequence: TGTGCCAGCGAGGGGGCTTGGGAGCAGTTCTTC.

The table lists this clone with a count of one. V gene TRBV19 combines with J gene TRBJ1-3, with 7 positions matching TRBD1. There are 15 residues in the CDR3. The germline V gene encodes CDR1 LNHDA and CDR2 SQIVND (reference sequence). Germline trimming cut 7 bases from V and 0 bases from J; bases unmatched to any gene: 6. CDR3 nucleotides: TGTGCCAGTACCCTGGACAGGAGCTCTGGAAACACCATATATTTT. Its protein product is CASTLDRSSGNTIYF.

V is TRBV7-9 and J is TRBJ2-5; 7 bases are a match to TRBD1. Looked up from germline, CDR1 is SEHNR and CDR2 is FQNEAQ (reference sequence). The CDR3 runs to 17 residues. V gave up 4 bases and J gave up 1 base; unmatched junction bases: 12. The CDR3: CASSSNRDSSLQETQYF. CDR3 bases: TGTGCCAGCAGCTCCAACCGGGACAGCAGCCTCCAAGAGACCCAGTACTTC.

The chain combines TRBV6-5 with TRBJ2-2, with 10 bases fitting TRBD2. V dropped 2 bases and J dropped 6; count of bases not matched to a gene: 3. The CDR3 spans 15 residues. Germline lookup yields CDR1 MNHEY and CDR2 SVGAGI. For the CDR3, the DNA is TGTGCCAGCAGTTACCGCCTAGCGGGGGCCGGGGAGCTGTTTTTT. Its translation is CASSYRLAGAGELFF.

V and J are TRBV19 and TRBJ2-2; 9 bases match TRBD2. The germline CDR1 and CDR2 sequences are LNHDA and SQIVND (reference sequence). After removal of 5 bases from V and 1 base from J, the junction contained 8 bases not matched to a gene. The CDR3 is made up of 17 amino acids. Written as DNA, the CDR3 is TGTGCCAGTAGTCTCCTTAGCGGGAGAGGGAACACCGGGGAGCTGTTTTTT. Its translation is CASSLLSGRGNTGELFF.

The rearrangement links TRBV19 to TRBJ1-2; 8 positions agree with TRBD1. CDR1 and CDR2 from the germline V gene are LNHDA and SQIVND (reference sequence). CDR3 size: 14 residues. Unmatched junction bases numbered 7, after V lost 6 bases and J lost 4 bases. The CDR3 spells CASRPRTGSYGYTF. In nucleotides, the CDR3 is TGTGCCAGTAGGCCACGGACAGGGTCCTATGGCTACACCTTC. Filled out from reference TRBV19 and TRBJ1-2, the complete variable domain reads DGGITQSPKYLFRKEGQNVTLSCEQNLNHDAMYWYRQDPGQGLRLIYYSQIVNDFQKGDIAEGYSVSREKKESFPLTVTSAQKNPTAFYLCASRPRTGSYGYTFGSGTRLTVV.

The gene calls are TRBV5-8 and TRBJ1-2; D possibly corresponds to TRBD1 (6 bases). CDR3 length: 13 amino acids. CDR1 is SGHTS and CDR2 is YDEGEE in the germline V gene. V lost 3 bases and J lost 5, with 11 bases in between. The CDR3, as DNA: TGTGCCAGCAGCTCGGGGGGCCGGTATGGCTACACCTTC. This gives the protein CASSSGGRYGYTF.

This clone occurred a few times. The gene calls are TRBV19 and TRBJ2-7; maybe TRBD1 (6 bases). Trimming removed 6 bases at V and 6 bases at J, with 18 bases between. This CDR3 comprises 14 residues. Germline V lookup: CDR1 LNHDA, CDR2 SQIVND (reference sequence). CDR3 in DNA: TGTGCCAGTAGGCCGGGACAAGGGGTTGGCGAGCAGTACTTC. The encoded protein is CASRPGQGVGEQYF.

The J gene is TRBJ1-6, the V gene TRBV21-1; TRBD1, the D gene given by the table, was not confirmed from the DNA. TRBV21-1 is a pseudogene segment. The CDR3 loop spans 18 amino acids. The CDR3 reads CASSIRDRGPLGIIPLHF. The CDR3 nucleotides read TGTGCCAGCAGCATCCGGGACAGGGGCCCTCTTGGAATAATACCCCTCCACTTT.

J is TRBJ2-1 and V is TRBV5-6; 14 bases map to TRBD2. CDR1 and CDR2 from the germline V gene are SGHDT and YYEEEE. V was pared by 3 bases and J by 7 bases, with 15 bases of the junction left unmatched. The CDR3 is made up of 19 amino acids. The CDR3: CASSSLLGTSGSWRNEQFF. In nucleotides, the CDR3 is TGTGCCAGCAGCTCACTTCTCGGGACTAGCGGGAGTTGGAGGAATGAGCAGTTCTTC.

The chain couples TRBV6-5 to TRBJ2-7; 13 bases fit TRBD2. This CDR3 has 14 amino acids. Germline trimming cut 7 bases from V and 6 bases from J; bases unmatched to any gene: 6. CDR1 is MNHEY, CDR2 SVGAGI, per germline. The CDR3 DNA reads as TGTGCCAGCAACCCCAGGACTAGCGGGGGCGAGCAGTACTTC. The encoded protein is CASNPRTSGGEQYF.

The chain has TRBV2 and TRBJ1-2; D gene ambiguous. V lost 7 bases to trimming and J lost 0 bases, with 15 bases between them. CDR3 length: 15 residues. In germline, CDR1 is SNHLY, CDR2 FYNNEI. For the CDR3, the DNA is TGTGCCAGCAAACTATGGAGCGGAGCTAACTATGGCTACACCTTC. The encoded protein is CASKLWSGANYGYTF.

This chain joins TRBV6-2 or TRBV6-3 and TRBJ2-2; 14 positions match TRBD2. V lost 5 bases and J lost 5; bases outside the gene matches: 1. The germline gives CDR1 MNHEY, CDR2 SVGEGT. The CDR3 sequence is 15 residues long. CDR3 loop: CASSRTSGGTGELFF. The CDR3 region has the DNA TGTGCCAGCAGTAGGACTAGCGGGGGGACCGGGGAGCTGTTTTTT.

The gene calls are TRBV20-1 and TRBJ1-5; D call uncertain. The CDR3 is 17 residues long. Germline CDR1 and CDR2: DFQATT and SNEGSKA (reference sequence). V dropped 3 bases and J dropped 4 bases, with 22 bases sitting between them. CDR3 residues: CSASFPTPARLNQPQHF. The CDR3 bases are TGCAGTGCTAGTTTCCCTACCCCGGCCAGGTTAAATCAGCCCCAGCATTTT.

J is TRBJ2-4 and V is TRBV5-5; D is perhaps TRBD2 (5 bases). The CDR3 has 14 residues. The germline V and J ends were trimmed by 0 bases and 5 bases, with 9 bases remaining between them. Germline lookup yields CDR1 SGHKS and CDR2 YYEKEE (reference sequence). CDR3 DNA sequence: TGTGCCAGCAGCTTGGGGGGAGTTGAAAACATTCAGTACTTC. Amino acid sequence: CASSLGGVENIQYF.

J is TRBJ2-1 and V is TRBV20-1; maybe TRBD2 (6 bases). Germline CDR1 is DFQATT and CDR2 is SNEGSKA (reference sequence). V was pared by 7 bases and J by 8 bases, with 12 bases between. This CDR3 has 11 amino acids. The CDR3 protein is CSEASGHEQFF. The CDR3 nucleotides are TGCAGTGAAGCAAGCGGGCATGAGCAGTTCTTC.

The CDR3 spells CASSFNRNTEAFF. The CDR3 DNA reads TGTGCCAGCAGCTTCAACAGGAACACTGAAGCTTTCTTT. The rearrangement uses TRBV5-4 and TRBJ1-1; no firm D call. The germline V gene has CDR1 SGHNT and CDR2 YYREEE (reference sequence). The V gene lost 2 bases and the J gene lost 1 base, with 6 bases spanning the gap. CDR3 length: 13 amino acids.

The chain is built from TRBV28 and TRBJ2-2; a possible D gene is TRBD1 (5 bases). The V gene lost 2 bases and the J gene lost 6 bases, with 10 bases spanning the gap. This CDR3 region has 14 residues. Germline V CDR1 and CDR2: MDHEN, SYDVKM. CDR3 in amino acids: CASSLGSGSGELFF. CDR3 DNA sequence: TGTGCCAGCAGTTTAGGTTCAGGGTCCGGGGAGCTGTTTTTT.

The sample holds a few counts of this clone. The V gene is TRBV11-2, the J gene TRBJ2-5; 11 bases map to TRBD2. With 0 bases clipped from V and 5 bases from J, the junction kept 5 bases outside the gene matches. The germline V gene has CDR1 SGHAT and CDR2 FQNNGV. The length of the CDR3 is 16 residues. CDR3 sequence (DNA): TGTGCCAGCAGCTTAGACCGACTAGCGGGATGGGAGACCCAGTACTTC. Its protein product is CASSLDRLAGWETQYF.

V and J are TRBV10-3 and TRBJ2-5; 10 bases match TRBD1. This CDR3 comprises 15 residues. J was trimmed by 4 bases and V by 6 bases; bases with no gene match: 8. Germline V CDR1 and CDR2: ENHRY, SYGVKD. Here the CDR3 DNA reads TGTGCCATCAGCCCCGGGACAGGGGTCGGAGAGACCCAGTACTTC. It yields the protein CAISPGTGVGETQYF.